These T cell receptor beta chains were read from a single sample in a study of T cells expressing NK-cell markers. TCRdb re-called the 5' RACE reads and shows each CDR3 protein once, DNA omitted. The sample table includes about 540,000 distinct CDR3 sequences. The specimen was blood T cells: a sorted CD56 or NKG2C T cell subset, CD4+ or CD8+ T cells, or bulk PBMC T cells (not recorded which). The receptors stem from a man between 18 and 35 years old in good health. The CDR3 runs from the conserved cysteine through the conserved F or W.

J gene | CDR3 length | V gene | CDR3 protein
TRBJ1-3 | 16 | TRBV15 | CATSSNTGGGGNTIYF
TRBJ1-5 | 15 | TRBV12-3/TRBV12-4 | CASSEDVRGNQPQHF
TRBJ2-6 | 14 | TRBV28 | CASTGSSGANVLTF
TRBJ1-2 | 11 | TRBV10-2 | CASSQGSGYTF
TRBJ2-5 | 13 | TRBV14 | CASSPVVGETQYF
TRBJ2-1 | 17 | TRBV6-5 | CATRPRTSGSSYNEQFF
TRBJ2-1 | 14 | TRBV20-1 | CSARPGSRGDEQFF
TRBJ2-1 | 18 | TRBV6-5 | CASRPGGEGAMSYNEQFF
TRBJ2-7 | 14 | TRBV5-6 | CASSLDRTPYEQYF
TRBJ2-1 | 14 | TRBV5-1 | CASSGGTGVGEQFF
TRBJ2-1 | 13 | TRBV29-1 | CSVEDSGGDEQFF
TRBJ2-1 | 16 | TRBV7-6 | CASSLAGTSSNNEQFF
TRBJ2-3 | 14 | TRBV20-1 | CSARVRADTDTQYF
TRBJ1-2 | 18 | TRBV28 | CASSSNIGTGVPNYGYTF
TRBJ1-3 | 17 | TRBV3-1 | CASSPPRRTFSGNTIYF
TRBJ2-2 | 15 | TRBV6-4 | CASSEAAGGTGELFF
TRBJ2-1 | 14 | TRBV6-1 | CATRGAGVGNEQFF
TRBJ1-4 | 16 | TRBV12-3/TRBV12-4 | CASSQYETGGSEKLFF
TRBJ2-7 | 15 | TRBV6-5 | CASSPQAQGPDEQYF
TRBJ2-2 | 16 | TRBV9 | CASSPVGGAIAGELFF
TRBJ2-7 | 13 | TRBV30 | CAWYRDRPYEQYF
TRBJ1-1 | 14 | TRBV12-3/TRBV12-4 | CASSNRDLRAEAFF
TRBJ2-1 | 17 | TRBV20-1 | CSARASQGTSAYNEQFF
TRBJ2-2 | 16 | TRBV10-3 | CAIRQAGTGNTGELFF
TRBJ2-1 | 15 | TRBV5-1 | CASSLEGMNYNEQFF
TRBJ2-3 | 14 | TRBV6-1 | CASRRVFSTDTQYF
TRBJ2-7 | 16 | TRBV27 | CASSSPLGGPSNEQYF
TRBJ2-1 | 13 | TRBV15 | CATSGGVYNEQFF